This TCR beta chain originates from a study of OX40 agonist ivuxolimab in advanced cancers. Overall study results and limits: CD4+ T cells averaged fewer expanded clones than CD8+ T cells. Partial responders treated at 0.1-3.0 mg/kg exhibited clonal expansion among the lowest measured.

This CDR3 comprises 16 residues. Germline V gene data show CDR1 as MNHEY and CDR2 as SMNVEV (reference sequence). Trimming took 4 bases from V and 2 from J; bases not matched to a gene: 7. This clone was seen only once. Its antigen is as yet unknown. Clones were sequenced by immunoSEQ multiplex PCR, and TCRdb holds only the in-frame ones, with some missing. The sample has 52,000 or so clones; 94% are singletons. The receptor's source is an adult with an advanced solid tumor such as melanoma, head and neck, liver or kidney cancer. The V call is TRBV27, the J call TRBJ2-7; 11 nucleotides line up with TRBD2. The sample was CD4+ or CD8+ T cells sorted from blood, taken in a trial of the OX40 agonist ivuxolimab. The chain's CDR3 is CASSSMMTSGTYEQYF. In nucleotides, the CDR3 is TGTGCCAGCAGTTCGATGATGACTAGCGGGACCTACGAGCAGTACTTC.